These 20 T cell receptor beta chains originate from one sample sequenced in a study of cytomegalovirus exposure and HLA in healthy donors. Assay: immunoSEQ multiplex PCR; the TCRdb copy retains only in-frame clones and omits some. The table includes some 240,000 clones, around 87% detected once. Specimen: PBMCs. Receptors originate from a woman aged 18 to 35 in good health and CMV-seropositive.

The V and J genes are TRBV5-6 and TRBJ2-5, with TRBD2 matching over 7 bases. The CDR3 length is 13 residues. The junction had 6 bases not matched to a gene; V was cut back by 5 bases and J by 5 bases. Germline loops: CDR1 SGHDT, CDR2 YYEEEE. The CDR3 sequence: CASRLAGGETQYF. The CDR3 nucleotides are TGTGCCAGCAGATTAGCGGGCGGGGAGACCCAGTACTTC.

This clone was seen once. J is TRBJ2-2 and V is TRBV6-5, with 7 bases aligning to TRBD2. The germline V gene encodes CDR1 MNHEY and CDR2 SVGAGI. The CDR3 is 16 residues long. V gave up 3 bases and J gave up 3 bases; unmatched junction bases: 7. Here the CDR3 DNA reads TGTGCCAGCAGTTATCTTGCGGGAGTTCACACCGGGGAGCTGTTTTTT. It is translated as CASSYLAGVHTGELFF.

V is TRBV10-3 and J is TRBJ1-5, with D perhaps matching TRBD1 (6 bases). CDR3 size: 15 residues. Germline-derived CDR1 and CDR2 are ENHRY and SYGVKD. Deletions cut 1 base from V and 5 bases from J, with 12 bases between. In DNA, the CDR3 is TGTGCCATCAGTGAGTTCAGACAGGTTGATCAGCCCCAGCATTTT. It codes for CAISEFRQVDQPQHF.

V gene TRBV6-5 combines with J gene TRBJ2-7; tentative D call: TRBD2 (6 bases). V was cut by 5 bases and J by 5 bases, with 16 bases left in between. Germline CDR1 is MNHEY and CDR2 is SVGAGI. The CDR3 length is 14 residues. The CDR3 bases are TGTGCCAGCAGTCGGGGGACTCTCGGGAACGAGCAGTACTTC. This gives the protein CASSRGTLGNEQYF.

J is TRBJ2-7 and V is TRBV2; D may be TRBD1 (7 bases). The CDR3 extends over 14 amino acids. From germline, CDR1 is SNHLY and CDR2 FYNNEI. Trimming pared 6 bases from V and 3 bases from J, leaving 15 bases between. CDR3: CASRHQGGLYEQYF. As DNA, the CDR3 is TGTGCCAGCAGGCACCAGGGGGGTCTCTACGAGCAGTACTTC.

V usage is TRBV5-6 and J usage is TRBJ1-2; TRBD1 might be the D (5 bases). The ends were cut back, 4 bases at V and 5 bases at J, with 12 bases in the middle. This CDR3 has 13 residues. Germline V gene data show CDR1 as SGHDT and CDR2 as YYEEEE. CDR3 loop: CASSRRGGYGYTF. The CDR3 bases are TGTGCCAGCAGCAGGAGGGGTGGATATGGCTACACCTTC.

The chain couples TRBV4-1 to TRBJ2-1; D possibly corresponds to TRBD2 (6 bases). Deletions cut 1 base from V and 0 bases from J, with 13 bases between. The CDR3 totals 17 residues. CDR1 is MGHRA and CDR2 is YSYEKL in the germline V gene. The CDR3 bases are TGCGCCAGCAGCCAAGCTCCGGGGGTCTTCTCCTACAATGAGCAGTTCTTC. As protein: CASSQAPGVFSYNEQFF.

The V and J genes are TRBV7-8 and TRBJ2-1, with D perhaps matching TRBD2 (5 bases). This CDR3 has 13 residues. CDR1 SGHVS and CDR2 FQNEAQ come from the germline V gene. Between the trimmed V and J ends, which lost 4 bases and 7 bases, there was a span of 11 bases. CDR3 DNA: TGTGCCAGCAGCTCCGGGGTTTGGAATGAGCAGTTCTTC. This codes for CASSSGVWNEQFF.

This chain connects TRBV27 to TRBJ2-3; perhaps TRBD1 as D (5 bases). This CDR3 has 17 amino acids. V lost 2 bases to trimming and J lost 5 bases, with 20 bases between them. Germline CDR1 MNHEY, CDR2 SMNVEV (reference sequence). As DNA, the CDR3 is TGTGCCAGCAGTTTAGGTTCTAGGGGTCCCCGACAAGATACGCAGTATTTT. Protein sequence: CASSLGSRGPRQDTQYF.

The chain links TRBV28 to TRBJ2-1, with 10 bases aligning to TRBD1. V lost 5 bases to trimming and J lost 2 bases; unmatched junction nucleotides: 6. CDR1 is MDHEN, CDR2 SYDVKM, per germline. The CDR3 is 16 amino acids. CDR3 coding DNA: TGTGCCAGCAGTCCTTGGGACAGGGGCCCCTACAATGAGCAGTTCTTC. Protein: CASSPWDRGPYNEQFF. Full variable domain (remainder filled in from reference TRBV28 and TRBJ2-1): DVKVTQSSRYLVKRTGEKVFLECVQDMDHENMFWYRQDPGLGLRLIYFSYDVKMKEKGDIPEGYSVSREKKERFSLILESASTNQTSMYLCASSPWDRGPYNEQFFGPGTRLTVL.

The J gene is TRBJ2-3, the V gene TRBV27; no clear D gene. V lost 0 bases and J lost 1, with 14 bases in between. This CDR3 is built from 17 residues. Per germline, CDR1 MNHEY and CDR2 SMNVEV (reference sequence). In DNA, the CDR3 is TGTGCCAGCAGTTTATCCATCGCCCCGTCGGGCACAGATACGCAGTATTTT. It yields the protein CASSLSIAPSGTDTQYF.

This chain links TRBV4-1 with TRBJ2-1; the match to TRBD2 covers 7 bases. This CDR3 region has 14 residues. Germline V gene sequence: CDR1 MGHRA, CDR2 YSYEKL. The V segment lost 5 bases and the J segment 4 bases; nucleotides outside the gene matches: 5. CDR3 amino acids: CASSGRGNYNEQFF. The DNA for the CDR3 is TGCGCCAGCAGCGGGCGGGGGAATTACAATGAGCAGTTCTTC.

The rearrangement joins TRBV11-3 to TRBJ2-1; D remains ambiguous. The CDR3 sequence is 15 residues long. Trimming stripped 5 bases from V and 6 bases from J, with 17 bases between. The germline gives CDR1 SGHNT, CDR2 YENEEA. Written as DNA, the CDR3 is TGTGCCAGCAGCCCCGGTTTTGCGGCCGGCAATGAGCAGTTCTTC. Translating it yields CASSPGFAAGNEQFF.

The chain links TRBV4-1 to TRBJ2-7; no definite D call. Per germline, CDR1 MGHRA and CDR2 YSYEKL. V was shortened by 1 base and J by 3 bases, with 7 bases between the two germline ends. This CDR3 contains 13 residues. The DNA of the CDR3 is TGCGCCAGCAGCCAAGTTGGCAGCTACGAGCAGTACTTC. Its translation is CASSQVGSYEQYF.

The chain links TRBV7-9 to TRBJ1-1; tentative D call: TRBD1 (6 bases). The CDR3 length is 14 residues. CDR1 is SEHNR, CDR2 FQNEAQ, per germline (reference sequence). The V gene lost 1 base and the J gene lost 3 bases, with 9 bases spanning the gap. DNA of the CDR3: TGTGCCAGCAGCTTAGGAGGGGGTGACACTGAAGCTTTCTTT. It codes for CASSLGGGDTEAFF.

This clone has only a few counts. The V gene is TRBV15, the J gene TRBJ1-1, with 7 positions matching TRBD1. The length of the CDR3 is 14 residues. The germline gives CDR1 LNHNV, CDR2 YYDKDF (reference sequence). The V gene end was trimmed by 0 bases and the J gene end by 7 bases; junction bases not matched to a gene: 5. CDR3 protein: CATSREGGLREAFF. For the CDR3, the DNA is TGTGCCACCAGCAGAGAAGGGGGCCTGCGTGAAGCTTTCTTT.

The V and J genes are TRBV4-1 and TRBJ2-7; 9 bases match TRBD2. V shed 6 bases and J 2 bases; nucleotides not matched to a gene: 8. Germline assignment: CDR1 MGHRA and CDR2 YSYEKL. The CDR3 length is 15 residues. DNA for the CDR3: TGCGCCAGCAGTCCGGAGGTAGCGGGAGCCTACGAGCAGTACTTC. This gives the protein CASSPEVAGAYEQYF.

This clone has a single count. This chain links TRBV27 with TRBJ1-1; D is undetermined. The CDR3 is 13 residues long. CDR1 MNHEY and CDR2 SMNVEV come from the germline V gene (reference sequence). Trimming removed 5 bases from V and 1 base from J, with 8 bases in between. The CDR3 protein is CASSLGSNTEAFF. The CDR3 coding sequence is TGTGCCAGCAGTCTGGGCTCGAACACTGAAGCTTTCTTT.

This chain's CDR3 is CASQREASYNEQFF. CDR3 nucleotide sequence: TGTGCCAGCCAGCGGGAGGCCTCCTACAATGAGCAGTTCTTC. The chain combines TRBV27 with TRBJ2-1, with 9 bases aligning to TRBD2. The CDR3 extends over 14 amino acids. V lost 8 bases and J lost 0; bases outside the gene matches: 2. Germline loops: CDR1 MNHEY, CDR2 SMNVEV (reference sequence).

The chain combines TRBV6-6 with TRBJ2-1; 8 bases are shared with TRBD2. In germline, CDR1 is MNHNY, CDR2 SVGAGI (reference sequence). Losses at the gene ends were 0 bases for V and 4 bases for J; bases not matched to a gene: 5. This CDR3 has 16 amino acids. The CDR3 loop reads CASSYSKSGSYNEQFF. The CDR3 DNA sequence: TGTGCCAGCAGTTACTCGAAGAGCGGGAGTTACAATGAGCAGTTCTTC.